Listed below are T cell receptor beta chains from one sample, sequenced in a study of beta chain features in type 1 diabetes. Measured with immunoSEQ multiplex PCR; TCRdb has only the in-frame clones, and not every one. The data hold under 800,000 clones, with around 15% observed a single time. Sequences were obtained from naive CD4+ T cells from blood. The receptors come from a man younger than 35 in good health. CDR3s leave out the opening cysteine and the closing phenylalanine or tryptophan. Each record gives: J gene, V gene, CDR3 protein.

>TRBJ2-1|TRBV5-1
ATKTSGGPNEQF
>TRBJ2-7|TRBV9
ASSVGGTSGSYEQY
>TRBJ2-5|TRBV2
ASSDRGGFRETQY
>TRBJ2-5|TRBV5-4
ASSQGNLAGGGETQY
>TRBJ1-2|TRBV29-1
SVGMGHSHSYT
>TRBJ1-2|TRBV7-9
ASSGRQGAIANYGYT
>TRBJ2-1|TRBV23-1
ASSQSNCRGRYNEQF
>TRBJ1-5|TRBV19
ASSGQYYQPQH
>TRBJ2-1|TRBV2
ASSDLGTVHSYNEQF
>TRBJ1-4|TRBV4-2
ASSQDFKGLRNEKLF
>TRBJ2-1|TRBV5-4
ASSPQGGDEQF
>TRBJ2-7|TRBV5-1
ASSFVGGPSYEQY
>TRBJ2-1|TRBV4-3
ASSQDLAGPNNEQF
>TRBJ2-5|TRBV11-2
ASSGRDGIQETQY
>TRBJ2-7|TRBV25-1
ASSLPSGALSYEQY
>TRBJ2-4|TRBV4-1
ASSHSTGVAKNIQY
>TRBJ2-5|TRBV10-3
AISAPGTGTQY
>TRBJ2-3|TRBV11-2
ASSRAIDTQY
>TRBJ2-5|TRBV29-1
SVEALGETQY
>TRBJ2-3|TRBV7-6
ASSLAWGTDTQY